Below are 27 T cell receptor beta chains sequenced from a single sample in a study of T cells in localized non-small cell lung cancer. The data were produced by immunoSEQ multiplex PCR, yet TCRdb's version contains in-frame clones alone and is incomplete. The sample includes some 16,000 clones, about 88% of them seen just once. The specimen was peripheral blood, collected before any cancer treatment. The receptors come from a male donor older than 55 with stage I lung adenocarcinoma.

This chain connects TRBV6-5 to TRBJ1-2, with D tentatively TRBD1 (5 bases). Germline lookup yields CDR1 MNHEY and CDR2 SVGAGI. This CDR3 has 15 residues. Between the trimmed V and J ends, which lost 0 bases and 4 bases, there was a span of 12 bases. The CDR3 coding sequence is TGTGCCAGCAGTTACTCGACGGGGACTCCCTATGGCTACACCTTC. It encodes CASSYSTGTPYGYTF.

The genes are TRBV5-1 and TRBJ2-7; D unresolved. Germline V gene lookup returns CDR1 SGHRS and CDR2 YFSETQ. There are 15 residues in the CDR3. Between the trimmed V and J ends, which lost 3 bases and 5 bases, there was a span of 18 bases. CDR3 residues: CASSSIGLVADEQYF. CDR3 bases: TGCGCCAGCAGCTCCATCGGATTGGTAGCTGACGAGCAGTACTTC.

The sample holds one count of this clone. The CDR3 DNA sequence: TGTGCCAGCAGGGGGGCCACAGATACGCAGTATTTT. Its protein is CASRGATDTQYF. The chain combines TRBV28 with TRBJ2-3; D is perhaps TRBD1 (6 bases). Germline CDR1 is MDHEN and CDR2 is SYDVKM. V lost 6 bases and J 2 bases, leaving 6 bases between the germline ends. This CDR3 is built from 12 residues. Supplemented by reference TRBV28 and TRBJ2-3, the full variable domain reads DVKVTQSSRYLVKRTGEKVFLECVQDMDHENMFWYRQDPGLGLRLIYFSYDVKMKEKGDIPEGYSVSREKKERFSLILESASTNQTSMYLCASRGATDTQYFGPGTRLTVL.

The CDR3 coding sequence is TGCGCCAGCAGCTTGGGGTCATCCGGGTGGGGCACAGATACGCAGTATTTT. It encodes CASSLGSSGWGTDTQYF. V usage is TRBV5-1 and J usage is TRBJ2-3; no firm D call. Germline CDR1 SGHRS, CDR2 YFSETQ. This CDR3 is built from 17 residues. Trimming took 0 bases from V and 1 from J, leaving 15 bases between them.

This chain connects TRBV5-4 to TRBJ2-1; TRBD2 matches at 8 bases. CDR3 size: 18 residues. CDR1 is SGHNT and CDR2 is YYREEE in the germline V gene (reference sequence). The V and J ends lost 0 bases and 10 bases, in that order; junction bases with no gene match: 18. For the CDR3, the DNA is TGTGCCAGCAGCTTGGGAGGCGCTAGCGGGTTAGCAGGAGAGGAGCAGTTCTTC. It is translated as CASSLGGASGLAGEEQFF.

The chain combines TRBV5-1 with TRBJ2-7; D unresolved. Germline V CDR1 and CDR2: SGHRS, YFSETQ. This CDR3 is 16 amino acids long. With 4 bases removed from V and 3 bases from J, the gap between germline ends came to 20 bases. The CDR3 spells CASSRQTRTDHYEQYF. CDR3 DNA: TGCGCCAGCAGCCGACAAACGCGGACCGACCACTACGAGCAGTACTTC.

This sequence joins TRBV6-4 and TRBJ2-2; tentative D call: TRBD2 (6 bases). V was trimmed by 5 bases and J by 0 bases, leaving 13 bases between them. Germline V gene data show CDR1 as MRHNA and CDR2 as SNTAGT. CDR3 size: 16 residues. The CDR3 DNA reads as TGTGCCAGCAGTCCCCGCGGAGGGGCGAACACCGGGGAGCTGTTTTTT. Translated, it gives CASSPRGGANTGELFF.

This clone is a singleton in its sample. The J gene is TRBJ2-1, the V gene TRBV7-3; no clear D gene. Germline values: CDR1 SGHTA, CDR2 FQGTGA. The CDR3 contains 11 residues. The V end was cut by 2 bases, the J end by 7 bases, with 3 bases between. The CDR3 nucleotides read TGTGCCAGCAGCTTAGGGAATGAGCAGTTCTTC. Translation: CASSLGNEQFF.

This chain links TRBV10-3 with TRBJ1-3; D not certain. Germline V CDR1 and CDR2: ENHRY, SYGVKD. Trimming pared 6 bases from V and 0 bases from J, leaving 9 bases between. This CDR3 contains 14 residues. The CDR3 DNA reads TGTGCCATCAGGCCTATGGGCTCTGGAAACACCATATATTTT. It yields the protein CAIRPMGSGNTIYF.

The V and J genes are TRBV29-1 and TRBJ2-5; TRBD1 agrees at 12 bases. This CDR3 has 14 amino acids. Germline CDR1 and CDR2: SQVTM and ANQGSEA. Trimming took 3 bases from V and 5 from J; bases not matched to a gene: 4. Here the CDR3 DNA reads TGCAGCGTTGAGGGACAGGGGGCGTGGGAGACCCAGTACTTC. It yields the protein CSVEGQGAWETQYF.

The chain recombines TRBV7-2 with TRBJ2-5; D is ambiguous. Trimming removed 6 bases from V and 5 bases from J, with 10 bases in between. CDR3 size: 12 residues. Germline V CDR1 and CDR2: SGHTA, FQGNSA. The CDR3 coding sequence is TGTGCCAGCAGTCCCCCCGCGGAGACCCAGTACTTC. It specifies CASSPPAETQYF.

J is TRBJ2-7 and V is TRBV30, with a possible D match to TRBD2 (5 bases). Looked up from germline, CDR1 is GTSNPN and CDR2 is SVGIG (reference sequence). The CDR3 spans 12 residues. Between the trimmed V and J ends, which lost 7 bases and 0 bases, there was a span of 10 bases. The CDR3 nucleotides are TGTGCCTATATAGGGAGCTCCTACGAGCAGTACTTC. Translated, it gives CAYIGSSYEQYF.

The chain combines TRBV14 with TRBJ2-1, with 9 bases matching TRBD2. Germline V gene lookup returns CDR1 SGHDN and CDR2 FVKESK. V gave up 0 bases and J gave up 9 bases; unmatched junction bases: 9. This CDR3 region has 16 residues. In DNA form, the CDR3 reads TGTGCCAGCAGCCAAGAATTTAGCGGGGGCCGGAGTGAGCAGTTCTTC. This encodes CASSQEFSGGRSEQFF.

This clone appeared a single time. The rearrangement links TRBV5-1 to TRBJ2-7; 7 bases map to TRBD1. This CDR3 region has 13 residues. V dropped 3 bases and J dropped 6; count of bases not matched to a gene: 6. Germline V gives CDR1 SGHRS, CDR2 YFSETQ. DNA of the CDR3: TGCGCCAGCAGCTATAACAGGGGATCCGAGCAGTACTTC. Its translation is CASSYNRGSEQYF.

V usage is TRBV7-2 and J usage is TRBJ1-2, with D perhaps matching TRBD1 (5 bases). Trimming removed 5 bases from V and 4 bases from J, with 8 bases in between. Germline V lookup: CDR1 SGHTA, CDR2 FQGNSA. The CDR3 sequence is 12 residues long. The CDR3 loop reads CASSGTFYGYTF. Written as DNA, the CDR3 is TGTGCCAGCAGCGGGACCTTCTATGGCTACACCTTC.

V usage is TRBV4-1 and J usage is TRBJ2-3; D unclear. CDR1 is MGHRA, CDR2 YSYEKL, per germline. This CDR3 comprises 17 residues. The V end lost 0 bases, the J end lost 1 base, and 14 bases lay between the germline ends. In DNA, the CDR3 is TGCGCCAGCAGCCAAGATTATCACAGCATGGGCACAGATACGCAGTATTTT. Its translation: CASSQDYHSMGTDTQYF.

The chain employs TRBV6-1 and TRBJ2-7; D possibly corresponds to TRBD1 (6 bases). The germline CDR1 and CDR2 sequences are MNHNS and SASEGT. The ends were cut back, 10 bases at V and 5 bases at J, with 15 bases in the middle. The CDR3 is 12 amino acids. CDR3 coding DNA: TGTGCCACCAGCCCTCAGGGGAACGAGCAGTACTTC. This encodes CATSPQGNEQYF.

The chain joins TRBV6-8 to TRBJ2-7; D is unclear. Trimming removed 8 bases from V and 1 base from J, with 6 bases in between. The CDR3 has 11 amino acids. The V gene's germline CDR1 is MNHGY and CDR2 SAAAGT. The CDR3 sequence is CASVGSYEQYF. As DNA, the CDR3 is TGTGCCAGCGTGGGGTCCTACGAGCAGTACTTC.

This sequence joins TRBV28 and TRBJ1-1; D ambiguous. From germline, CDR1 is MDHEN and CDR2 SYDVKM. V was cut by 2 bases and J by 1 base, with 11 bases left in between. The CDR3 extends over 15 amino acids. Written as DNA, the CDR3 is TGTGCCAGCAGTTTAAGAAGCGGAGAGAACACTGAAGCTTTCTTT. Amino acids: CASSLRSGENTEAFF.

J is TRBJ2-5 and V is TRBV28, with D perhaps matching TRBD1 (6 bases). V shed 3 bases and J shed 0 bases, with 14 bases lying between them. CDR1 is MDHEN, CDR2 SYDVKM, per germline. CDR3 size: 16 residues. CDR3: CASSFLGDIDQETQYF. CDR3 sequence (DNA): TGTGCCAGCAGTTTTCTCGGGGACATCGACCAAGAGACCCAGTACTTC.

This chain joins TRBV27 and TRBJ2-5; D gene ambiguous. Gene TRBJ2-7 matches the end of the DNA better, so the J call may be wrong. This CDR3 has 12 residues. Germline loops: CDR1 MNHEY, CDR2 SMNVEV (reference sequence). The CDR3 protein is CASGLGPHEQYF. Here the CDR3 DNA reads TGTGCCAGCGGGCTAGGGCCCCACGAGCAGTACTTC.

J is TRBJ2-7 and V is TRBV11-2, with D uncertain. The ends were cut back, 0 bases at V and 3 bases at J, with 6 bases in the middle. Germline CDR1 reads SGHAT; CDR2 reads FQNNGV. The length of the CDR3 is 13 residues. The CDR3 nucleotides are TGTGCCAGCAGCTTAGATCGGAGCTACGAGCAGTACTTC. Its protein product is CASSLDRSYEQYF.

The rearrangement joins TRBV18 to TRBJ2-7, with D perhaps matching TRBD1 (6 bases). V shed 4 bases and J shed 7 bases, with 20 bases lying between them. The CDR3 sequence is 15 residues long. CDR1 is KGHSH and CDR2 is LQKENI in the germline V gene. Written as DNA, the CDR3 is TGTGCCAGCTCACAGGCCGGGACATCCGGCGGGGAGCAGTACTTC. It codes for CASSQAGTSGGEQYF.

With respect to this clone: At one boundary the junction diverges from the germline segment, which might be a read error. This sample includes further DNA sequences coding for the same CDR3. The chain carries TRBV28 and TRBJ1-2; D remains unclear. The germline CDR1 and CDR2 sequences are MDHEN and SYDVKM. The CDR3 is 11 amino acids. The CDR3 DNA reads TGTGCCAGCAGAAGCTACATCGGCTACACTTTC. It encodes CASRSYIGYTF.

The rearrangement joins TRBV19 to TRBJ2-1, with a tentative D call TRBD1 (5 bases). The CDR3 totals 12 residues. V gave up 7 bases and J gave up 5 bases, with 9 bases separating them. From germline, CDR1 is LNHDA and CDR2 SQIVND (reference sequence). CDR3 nucleotide sequence: TGTGCCAGTAACTCCAGGGACAATGAGCAGTTCTTC. Its translation is CASNSRDNEQFF.

V gene TRBV5-5 combines with J gene TRBJ2-6, with D uncertain. The CDR3 consists of 15 residues. CDR1 SGHKS and CDR2 YYEKEE come from the germline V gene (reference sequence). Trimming removed 3 bases at V and 0 bases at J, with 7 bases between. CDR3: CASSSTPSGANVLTF. CDR3 nucleotide sequence: TGTGCCAGCAGCTCGACACCCTCTGGGGCCAACGTCCTGACTTTC.

The chain combines TRBV5-5 with TRBJ2-3; D could derive from TRBD1 or TRBD2 (6 bases each). With 2 bases removed from V and 6 bases from J, the gap between germline ends came to 13 bases. CDR1 and CDR2 from the germline V gene are SGHKS and YYEKEE (reference sequence). The CDR3 spans 14 residues. The CDR3 nucleotides are TGTGCCAGCAGCTTTAGGGGGGAGTCGGATACGCAGTATTTT. This codes for CASSFRGESDTQYF.